These T cell receptor beta chains were read from a single sample in a study of cytomegalovirus exposure and HLA in healthy donors. Using immunoSEQ multiplex PCR, the repertoire was profiled, and TCRdb retains in-frame clones only, with some absent. The sample contains about 180,000 clones, about 79% of which appear only once. Sequencing was carried out using PBMCs. The receptors stem from a middle-aged man in good health and CMV-seropositive. Both conserved end residues are part of each CDR3. The order of the fields is J gene, clone size, D gene, V gene, CDR3 protein, CDR3 DNA. The D gene is left open where the match is weak. Clone size is not always given. Where it is, it says once, few, many or a class for expanded clones.

>TRBJ2-3|-|-|TRBV27
CASSFRAGRSTDTQYF
TGTGCCAGCAGTTTCCGGGCGGGGCGGAGCACAGATACGCAGTATTTT
>TRBJ2-7|-|TRBD2|TRBV7-2
CASSLASLAGDSYF
TGTGCCAGCAGCTTAGCGTCGTTAGCGGGAGATTCGTACTTC
>TRBJ2-7|-|TRBD1|TRBV7-8
CASSRDRGGEQYF
TGTGCCAGCAGCCGGGACAGGGGAGGTGAGCAGTACTTC
>TRBJ2-3|-|-|TRBV28
CASSSMRAIRTDTQYF
TGTGCCAGCAGTTCGATGCGTGCCATACGAACAGATACGCAGTATTTT
>TRBJ1-2|-|TRBD1|TRBV28
CASSFVQGAIYGYTF
TGTGCCAGCAGTTTCGTCCAGGGGGCAATCTATGGCTACACCTTC
>TRBJ2-5|once|-|TRBV5-1
CASSLIGNVQETQYF
TGCGCCAGCAGCTTGATCGGGAATGTCCAAGAGACCCAGTACTTC
>TRBJ1-5|-|TRBD1|TRBV5-1
CASSLGGQGANQPQHF
TGCGCCAGCAGCTTAGGGGGACAGGGGGCGAATCAGCCCCAGCATTTT
>TRBJ2-1|once|-|TRBV7-3
CASSRKGGDNEQFF
TGTGCCAGCAGCCGAAAGGGGGGGGACAATGAGCAGTTCTTC
>TRBJ2-7|-|TRBD1|TRBV11-3
CASSLVGVGTGVFEQYF
TGTGCCAGCAGCTTAGTCGGGGTCGGGACAGGGGTGTTCGAGCAGTACTTC
>TRBJ2-7|few|-|TRBV5-6
CASSHSYEQYF
TGTGCCAGCAGCCACTCCTACGAGCAGTACTTC
>TRBJ2-7|-|-|TRBV9
CASSPPEGGSYEQYF
TGTGCCAGCAGCCCCCCCGAGGGAGGTTCCTACGAGCAGTACTTC
>TRBJ2-5|once|-|TRBV5-1
CASSSQAFQETQYF
TGCGCCAGCAGCTCACAGGCTTTCCAAGAGACCCAGTACTTC
>TRBJ2-2|-|TRBD2|TRBV7-8
CASSLRLAGVGTGELFF
TGTGCCAGCAGCTTACGGCTAGCGGGAGTCGGTACCGGGGAGCTGTTTTTT
>TRBJ2-5|-|TRBD2|TRBV6-1
CASRAGTRGQETQYF
TGTGCCAGCAGAGCCGGGACTAGGGGCCAAGAGACCCAGTACTTC
>TRBJ1-5|few|TRBD1|TRBV30
CAWSVQGADSPQHF
TGTGCCTGGAGTGTGCAGGGGGCGGATTCGCCCCAGCATTTT
>TRBJ2-7|-|TRBD1|TRBV18
CASSPRADRATYEQYF
TGTGCCAGCTCACCACGAGCGGACAGGGCAACCTACGAGCAGTACTTC
>TRBJ1-5|-|-|TRBV28
CASSLPDGARKPQHF
TGTGCCAGCAGTTTACCTGACGGAGCTAGGAAGCCCCAGCATTTT
>TRBJ2-1|-|TRBD2|TRBV14
CASSPTSGGPEQFF
TGTGCCAGCAGCCCAACTAGCGGGGGACCGGAACAGTTCTTC
>TRBJ1-2|few|TRBD1|TRBV6-1
CASSDSGTGPLAGYTF
TGTGCCAGCAGTGATTCCGGGACAGGGCCTCTGGCTGGCTACACCTTC
>TRBJ1-1|-|TRBD1|TRBV5-4
CASSWGTGVAFF
TGTGCCAGCAGCTGGGGGACAGGGGTTGCTTTCTTT
>TRBJ1-2|-|TRBD1|TRBV19
CASSPGQGGYGYTF
TGTGCCAGTAGTCCAGGACAGGGTGGCTATGGCTACACCTTC
>TRBJ1-1|few|-|TRBV19
CASSGLPGGNTEAFF
TGTGCCAGTAGTGGGCTGCCGGGGGGAAACACTGAAGCTTTCTTT
>TRBJ2-2|-|TRBD2|TRBV10-3
CAIRKGLAGEILANTGELFF
TGTGCCATCAGAAAGGGACTAGCGGGAGAAATCTTGGCGAACACCGGGGAGCTGTTTTTT
>TRBJ2-3|once|-|TRBV2
CASSSGPDTQYF
TGTGCCAGCTCTTCTGGCCCAGATACGCAGTATTTT
>TRBJ1-2|-|-|TRBV5-4
CASGGREAPTLSYGYTF
TGTGCCAGCGGGGGGAGAGAGGCACCAACCCTCTCCTATGGCTACACCTTC
>TRBJ2-3|-|TRBD1|TRBV11-3
CASSSGDRGPADTQYF
TGTGCCAGCAGCTCGGGCGACAGGGGGCCCGCAGATACGCAGTATTTT
>TRBJ1-1|-|-|TRBV7-9
CASSLTGVRTEAFF
TGTGCCAGCAGCCTGACAGGCGTGAGGACTGAAGCTTTCTTT
>TRBJ2-1|-|TRBD1|TRBV7-2
CASSARDRENNEQFF
TGTGCCAGCAGCGCCCGGGACAGGGAAAACAATGAGCAGTTCTTC
>TRBJ1-2|-|TRBD1|TRBV28
CASSPRPSQGGDGYTF
TGTGCCAGCAGCCCGCGACCTAGTCAGGGGGGAGATGGCTACACCTTC
>TRBJ2-5|few|-|TRBV5-1
CASSRQETYQETQYF
TGCGCCAGCAGCCGACAGGAGACTTACCAAGAGACCCAGTACTTC
>TRBJ2-1|-|TRBD2|TRBV5-1
CASSRAGDIYNEQFF
TGCGCCAGCAGCCGAGCGGGAGACATATACAATGAGCAGTTCTTC
>TRBJ2-1|once|-|TRBV6-5
CASSYGSGSGNEQFF
TGTGCCAGCAGTTACGGATCCGGGAGTGGGAATGAGCAGTTCTTC